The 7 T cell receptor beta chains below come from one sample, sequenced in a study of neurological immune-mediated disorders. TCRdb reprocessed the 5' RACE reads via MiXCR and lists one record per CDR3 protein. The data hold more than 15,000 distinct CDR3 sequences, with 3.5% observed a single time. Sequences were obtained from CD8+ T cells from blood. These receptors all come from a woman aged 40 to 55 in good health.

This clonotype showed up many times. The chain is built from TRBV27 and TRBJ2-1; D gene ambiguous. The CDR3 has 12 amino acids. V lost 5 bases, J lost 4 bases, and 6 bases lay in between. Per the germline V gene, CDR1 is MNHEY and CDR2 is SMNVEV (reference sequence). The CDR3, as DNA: TGTGCCAGCAGTCCCGGATACAATGAGCAGTTCTTC. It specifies CASSPGYNEQFF.

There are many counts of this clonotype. The CDR3 region is CASSLEGRGTLATNEKLFF. Here the CDR3 DNA reads TGTGCCAGCAGCTTAGAAGGCAGGGGCACCCTTGCAACTAATGAAAAACTGTTTTTT. The chain joins TRBV7-9 to TRBJ1-4; TRBD1 might be the D (6 bases). CDR1 and CDR2 (germline): SEHNR, FQNEAQ (reference sequence). The ends were cut back, 1 base at V and 0 bases at J, with 18 bases in the middle. The CDR3 totals 19 residues.

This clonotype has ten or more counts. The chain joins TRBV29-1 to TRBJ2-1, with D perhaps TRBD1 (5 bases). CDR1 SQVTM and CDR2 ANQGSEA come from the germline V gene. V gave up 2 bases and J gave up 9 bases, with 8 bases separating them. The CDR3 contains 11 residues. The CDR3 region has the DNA TGCAGCGTTGAACTTGGGGCTGAGCAGTTCTTC. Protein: CSVELGAEQFF.

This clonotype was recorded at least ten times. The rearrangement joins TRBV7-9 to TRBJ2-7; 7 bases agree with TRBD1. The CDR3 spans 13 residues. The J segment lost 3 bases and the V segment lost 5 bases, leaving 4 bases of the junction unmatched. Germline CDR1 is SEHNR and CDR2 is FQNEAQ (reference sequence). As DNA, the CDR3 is TGTGCCAGCAGCCCACCAGGGGGCTACGAGCAGTACTTC. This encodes CASSPPGGYEQYF. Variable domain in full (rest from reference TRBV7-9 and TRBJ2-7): DTGVSQNPRHKITKRGQNVTFRCDPISEHNRLYWYRQTLGQGPEFLTYFQNEAQLEKSRLLSDRFSAERPKGSFSTLEIQRTEQGDSAMYLCASSPPGGYEQYFGPGTRLTVT.

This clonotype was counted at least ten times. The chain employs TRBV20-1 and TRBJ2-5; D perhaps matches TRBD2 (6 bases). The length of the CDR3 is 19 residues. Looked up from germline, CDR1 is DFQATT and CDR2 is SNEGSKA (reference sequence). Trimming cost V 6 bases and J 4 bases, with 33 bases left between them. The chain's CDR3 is CSANTPPRRGEGWAETQYF. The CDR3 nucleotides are TGCAGTGCAAACACACCTCCAAGGAGGGGAGAGGGGTGGGCAGAGACCCAGTACTTC.

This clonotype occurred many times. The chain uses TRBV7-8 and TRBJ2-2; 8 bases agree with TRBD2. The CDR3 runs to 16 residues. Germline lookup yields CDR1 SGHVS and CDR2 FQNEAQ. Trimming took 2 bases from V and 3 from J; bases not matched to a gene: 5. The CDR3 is CASSLFGTSYTGELFF. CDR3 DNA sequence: TGTGCCAGCAGCTTATTCGGGACTAGTTACACCGGGGAGCTGTTTTTT.

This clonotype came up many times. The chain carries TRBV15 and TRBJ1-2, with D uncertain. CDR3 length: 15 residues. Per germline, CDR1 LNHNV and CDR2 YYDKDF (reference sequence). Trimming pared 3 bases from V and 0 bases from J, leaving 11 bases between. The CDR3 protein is CATSSSLAPNYGYTF. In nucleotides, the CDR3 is TGTGCCACCAGCAGTAGTCTAGCACCTAACTATGGCTACACCTTC.